The 14 T cell receptor beta chains below all came from one sample that was sequenced in a study of blood T cell repertoires in COVID-19 (dated by TCRdb to the early 2020s). The library was built by means of the immunoSEQ multiplex PCR assay. Here the immuneACCESS table is served through TCRdb, limited to in-frame sequences with V and J called. Missing clones are a known gap in these copies; in checked studies unresolved V genes cover under half, and the rest lacks a known reason. The sample table records fewer than 300,000 clones; about 89% of these occur just once. The ten largest clones represent approximately 9.4% of the sample. The sample was peripheral blood. All receptors derive from a man aged 35-49 years who had recovered from COVID-19.

In regard to this clone: Other DNA sequences in the same sample also yield this CDR3. The chain carries TRBV5-6 and TRBJ2-1, with TRBD1 as a possible D gene (7 bases). The CDR3 length is 14 residues. From germline, CDR1 is SGHDT and CDR2 YYEEEE. The ends were cut back, 3 bases at V and 2 bases at J, with 9 bases in the middle. The CDR3 protein is CASSSGGTYNEQFF. The CDR3 DNA follows: TGTGCCAGCAGCTCAGGGGGGACCTACAATGAGCAGTTCTTC.

The chain joins TRBV7-7 to TRBJ2-2, with 9 bases lining up with TRBD2. The CDR3 is 16 amino acids. Germline V gives CDR1 SSHAT, CDR2 FNYEAQ (reference sequence). The junction had 8 bases not matched to a gene; V was cut back by 3 bases and J by 6 bases. In DNA, the CDR3 is TGTGCCAGCAGCTTTAAACAGGGACTAGCAGCCGGGGAGCTGTTTTTT. Its protein is CASSFKQGLAAGELFF.

The rearrangement uses TRBV4-2 and TRBJ1-2, with D tentatively TRBD1 (5 bases). Germline V gives CDR1 LGHNA, CDR2 YNFKEQ. V lost 1 base, J lost 4 bases, and 10 bases lay in between. This CDR3 comprises 14 residues. DNA for the CDR3: TGTGCCAGCAGCCAAGGGGGGACTTCCTATGGCTACACCTTC. This translates into CASSQGGTSYGYTF.

The genes are TRBV11-2 and TRBJ1-1; D may be TRBD1 (6 bases). Trimming pared 3 bases from V and 5 bases from J, leaving 16 bases between. Germline V gene lookup returns CDR1 SGHAT and CDR2 FQNNGV. There are 15 residues in the CDR3. Here the CDR3 DNA reads TGTGCCAGCAGCTTGGACCAGGGGATGTGGACTGAAGCTTTCTTT. This translates into CASSLDQGMWTEAFF.

CDR3 residues: CASSLGGGREETQYF. CDR3 bases: TGCGCCAGCAGCTTGGGGGGGGGACGAGAAGAGACCCAGTACTTC. The chain uses TRBV5-1 and TRBJ2-5, with 7 bases identical to TRBD2. The germline CDR1 and CDR2 sequences are SGHRS and YFSETQ. After removal of 0 bases from V and 3 bases from J, the junction contained 5 bases not matched to a gene. This CDR3 has 15 amino acids. The full variable domain, with the rest looked up from reference TRBV5-1 and TRBJ2-5, is KAGVTQTPRYLIKTRGQQVTLSCSPISGHRSVSWYQQTPGQGLQFLFEYFSETQRNKGNFPGRFSGRQFSNSRSEMNVSTLELGDSALYLCASSLGGGREETQYFGPGTRLLVL.

The J gene is TRBJ2-7, the V gene TRBV25-1; D ambiguous. The CDR3 is made up of 11 amino acids. The ends were cut back, 6 bases at V and 3 bases at J, with 6 bases in the middle. Germline CDR1 and CDR2: MGHDK and SYGVNS. CDR3 nucleotides: TGTGCCAGCAGCATCTACTACGAGCAGTACTTC. Translating it yields CASSIYYEQYF.

The V call is TRBV7-2, the J call TRBJ1-5; 8 bases are shared with TRBD1. The CDR3 is made up of 14 amino acids. V was clipped by 5 bases and J by 2 bases; unmatched bases: 2. In germline, CDR1 is SGHTA, CDR2 FQGNSA. The CDR3 DNA is TGTGCCAGCAGCCAACAGGGGGGCAATCAGCCCCAGCATTTT. Translated: CASSQQGGNQPQHF.

V and J are TRBV7-9 and TRBJ2-3; 11 nucleotides line up with TRBD1. Germline assignment: CDR1 SEHNR and CDR2 FQNEAQ (reference sequence). Germline trimming cut 1 base from V and 5 bases from J; bases unmatched to any gene: 2. The CDR3 extends over 15 amino acids. This chain's CDR3 is CASSLGTGGRDTQYF. The CDR3, as DNA: TGTGCCAGCAGCTTAGGGACAGGGGGCCGAGATACGCAGTATTTT.

The chain links TRBV4-1 to TRBJ2-1; TRBD2 agrees at 10 bases. Germline V lookup: CDR1 MGHRA, CDR2 YSYEKL. The CDR3 runs to 17 residues. Germline trimming cut 0 bases from V and 9 bases from J; bases unmatched to any gene: 11. In DNA, the CDR3 is TGCGCCAGCAGCCAAGATGGAGGGCTAGCGGGAGTGGCTGAGCAGTTCTTC. Protein: CASSQDGGLAGVAEQFF.

The chain employs TRBV12-3 or TRBV12-4 and TRBJ2-7, with 7 bases fitting TRBD1. The CDR3 is 12 residues long. With 8 bases clipped from V and 6 bases from J, the junction kept 7 bases outside the gene matches. In DNA form, the CDR3 reads TGTGCCAGCGGGTGGACAGGCTCCGAGCAGTACTTC. Translation gives CASGWTGSEQYF.

The chain joins TRBV2 to TRBJ2-7, with D unclear. V was shortened by 4 bases and J by 3 bases, with 13 bases between the two germline ends. The CDR3 extends over 14 amino acids. The germline gives CDR1 SNHLY, CDR2 FYNNEI. The CDR3 DNA reads as TGTGCCAGCAGTGTTCGGGTGTCTAGCTACGAGCAGTACTTC. Protein sequence: CASSVRVSSYEQYF.

The chain links TRBV25-1 to TRBJ2-2, with D possibly matching TRBD2 (6 bases). This CDR3 is built from 18 residues. Trimming cost V 2 bases and J 1 base, with 17 bases left between them. From germline, CDR1 is MGHDK and CDR2 SYGVNS. The CDR3 coding sequence is TGTGCCAGCAGTGAAGCCATTGATGGGGAGGAGAACACCGGGGAGCTGTTTTTT. It translates to CASSEAIDGEENTGELFF.

J is TRBJ2-1 and V is TRBV18; D is possibly TRBD2 (5 bases). This CDR3 contains 15 residues. Germline CDR1 KGHSH, CDR2 LQKENI. V lost 3 bases and J 2 bases, leaving 11 bases between the germline ends. As DNA, the CDR3 is TGTGCCAGCTCACCTAGAGCGGCAGCCTACAATGAGCAGTTCTTC. Its translation: CASSPRAAAYNEQFF. Combining the CDR3 with reference TRBV18 and TRBJ2-1 gives the whole variable domain NAGVMQNPRHLVRRRGQEARLRCSPMKGHSHVYWYRQLPEEGLKFMVYLQKENIIDESGMPKERFSAEFPKEGPSILRIQQVVRGDSAAYFCASSPRAAAYNEQFFGPGTRLTVL.

The rearrangement links TRBV6-2 or TRBV6-3 to TRBJ2-5; D is possibly TRBD2 (6 bases). Germline CDR1 and CDR2: MNHEY and SVGEGT. The CDR3 contains 12 residues. V dropped 2 bases and J dropped 5 bases, with 6 bases sitting between them. The CDR3 region is CASSYGGETQYF. CDR3 bases: TGTGCCAGCAGTTACGGGGGGGAGACCCAGTACTTC.